The T cell receptor beta chain described here comes from a study of cytomegalovirus exposure and HLA in healthy donors. Study-wide results and caveats: Through in vitro validation, a few CMV-associated chains were shown to be specific for CMV antigens. A later analysis reportedly found fewer N-insertions in an Asian-associated ancestry cluster than the approximately 700-donor mean. The investigators catalogued 180 or so TCR beta chains as cytomegalovirus-associated.

PCR involved 60 Vbeta and 13 Jbeta primers. Profiling relied on immunoSEQ multiplex PCR, and the TCRdb table lists in-frame clones only, not all of them. The sample includes over 100,000 clones, roughly three quarters seen only once; the top ten take 7.7%. Worth noting for this clone: As yet, its antigen is unknown. The junction differs from germline at one of its ends, possibly a read error.

Germline assignment: CDR1 SEHNR and CDR2 FQNEAQ (reference sequence). CDR3 length: 13 residues. The J gene is TRBJ1-1, the V gene TRBV7-9, with D hard to call. The origin of this receptor is a woman in her fifties or sixties in good health and CMV-seropositive. The specimen sequenced was PBMCs. This CDR3 reads CSSSSTVNTEAFF. For the CDR3, the DNA is TGTTCCAGCAGCTCAACGGTGAACACTGAAGCTTTCTTT.